The 8 T cell receptor beta chains below come from one sample, sequenced in a study of cytomegalovirus exposure and HLA in healthy donors. The PCR had 60 Vbeta and 13 Jbeta primers. Produced via immunoSEQ multiplex PCR; TCRdb's table is partial and in-frame only. Of approximately 160,000 clones listed, over 60% were seen once; the top ten hold around 2.9%. The specimen sequenced was PBMCs. The receptors were sampled from a young woman in good health and CMV-seropositive.

The CDR3 region is CASSQDLSGRAVWYNEQFF. The CDR3 DNA reads TGCGCCAGCAGCCAAGATCTTAGCGGGAGGGCTGTCTGGTACAATGAGCAGTTCTTC. The genes are TRBV4-1 and TRBJ2-1; 11 nucleotides match TRBD2. With 0 bases clipped from V and 4 bases from J, the junction kept 11 bases outside the gene matches. CDR1 is MGHRA, CDR2 YSYEKL, per germline. The CDR3 length is 19 residues.

This clone was seen once. The chain joins TRBV6-5 to TRBJ2-3; 12 bases agree with TRBD2. After removal of 0 bases from V and 4 bases from J, the junction contained 2 bases not matched to a gene. The CDR3 totals 16 residues. The germline V gene encodes CDR1 MNHEY and CDR2 SVGAGI. The CDR3 bases are TGTGCCAGCAGTTACTCGACTAGCGGGAGTTCAGATACGCAGTATTTT. Translation: CASSYSTSGSSDTQYF.

This clone appeared a few times. The chain combines TRBV10-3 with TRBJ2-7, with 8 bases fitting TRBD1. The junction had 12 bases not matched to a gene; V was cut back by 11 bases and J by 6 bases. Germline values: CDR1 ENHRY, CDR2 SYGVKD. The CDR3 covers 13 residues. The DNA of the CDR3 is TGTGCCGCCTCAGGACAGGGTTTCGGCGAGCAGTACTTC. Its translation: CAASGQGFGEQYF.

The J gene is TRBJ1-5, the V gene TRBV9; D is possibly TRBD1 (5 bases). Germline V gives CDR1 SGDLS, CDR2 YYNGEE. Deletions cut 0 bases from V and 3 bases from J, with 16 bases between. This CDR3 comprises 17 residues. CDR3 sequence (DNA): TGTGCCAGCAGCGTAGTTCGAACCAGGGATGTCAATCAGCCCCAGCATTTT. Encoded protein: CASSVVRTRDVNQPQHF.

This chain uses TRBV7-9 with TRBJ2-3; 9 bases match TRBD2. The trim removed 2 bases at V and 0 bases at J, leaving 6 bases unmatched. The germline V gene encodes CDR1 SEHNR and CDR2 FQNEAQ (reference sequence). This CDR3 is 17 amino acids long. The DNA for the CDR3 is TGTGCCAGCAGCTTAAGCACTAGCGGGTATAGCACAGATACGCAGTATTTT. Protein sequence: CASSLSTSGYSTDTQYF.

This chain links TRBV7-5 with TRBJ1-6. TRBV7-5 is a listed pseudogene. This CDR3 is 15 amino acids long. The CDR3 reads CARSPWSSYNSPLHF. The CDR3 DNA reads as TGTGCCAGAAGCCCGTGGAGCTCCTATAATTCACCCCTCCACTTT.

This chain uses TRBV5-1 with TRBJ2-1; 9 bases are shared with TRBD2. The CDR3 is 14 amino acids. CDR1 and CDR2 (germline): SGHRS, YFSETQ. The V segment lost 0 bases and the J segment 10 bases; nucleotides outside the gene matches: 5. The CDR3 spells CASSLGLADGEQFF. CDR3 DNA: TGCGCCAGCAGCTTGGGACTAGCGGACGGCGAGCAGTTCTTC.

The J gene is TRBJ2-1, the V gene TRBV7-2; TRBD2 agrees at 9 bases. From germline, CDR1 is SGHTA and CDR2 FQGNSA. The CDR3 totals 14 residues. V was pared by 6 bases and J by 7 bases, with 7 bases of the junction left unmatched. In nucleotides, the CDR3 is TGTGCCAGCAGGGCGGGAGGGATTCTAAATGAGCAGTTCTTC. Amino acids: CASRAGGILNEQFF.